One T cell receptor beta chain is described in this entry. Its specificity is unknown. TCRdb keeps only in-frame clones here, not all; method: immunoSEQ multiplex PCR. The repertoire consists of approximately 70,000 clones, with roughly 94% occurring once and the leading ten covering roughly 0.6%. The sample comes from a study of cytomegalovirus exposure and HLA in healthy donors. Germline V gives CDR1 MDHEN, CDR2 SYDVKM. V was pared by 6 bases and J by 2 bases, with 8 bases of the junction left unmatched. The CDR3 covers 16 residues. Regarding the study as a whole: The tendency of first-cohort TCR clusters to co-occur in the 120 validation repertoires was identified by a subsequent analysis. A few of the chains that were CMV-associated were confirmed in vitro to be specific for CMV antigens.

Sequenced: PBMCs. The receptor was derived from a woman aged 18-30 years in good health and CMV-seronegative. This rearrangement joins TRBV28 to TRBJ2-5; 11 positions match TRBD1. This CDR3 is CASSLPGQGVQETQYF. In DNA, the CDR3 is TGTGCCAGCAGCTTACCGGGACAGGGGGTTCAAGAGACCCAGTACTTC.